These 13 T cell receptor beta chains were all obtained from the same sample, sequenced in a study of T cell changes during pregnancy in multiple sclerosis (dated by TCRdb to between 2019 and 2020). Library generation was performed with the immunoSEQ multiplex PCR assay. Imported from immuneACCESS, the table was reduced by TCRdb to in-frame sequences with V and J called. These copies leave out some clones; in studies compared against another copy, an unresolved V gene accounts for under half, and the cause of the remainder is not known. The sample table holds more than 90,000 clones, of which around 90% were seen once. The ten largest make up about 1.5% of the sample. This material consisted of peripheral blood, taken in the third trimester of pregnancy. The receptors were sampled from a female donor with multiple sclerosis, enrolled in a pregnancy study.

V usage is TRBV11-1 and J usage is TRBJ2-2, with TRBD2 matching 8 bases. J was trimmed by 4 bases and V by 5 bases; bases with no gene match: 6. This CDR3 comprises 15 residues. The germline V gene encodes CDR1 SGHAT and CDR2 FQDESV (reference sequence). The CDR3 sequence is CASSPRLAFTGELFF. The DNA of the CDR3 is TGTGCCAGCAGCCCTAGACTAGCGTTCACCGGGGAGCTGTTTTTT.

V gene TRBV9 combines with J gene TRBJ1-2; no clear D gene. This CDR3 has 16 residues. V was cut by 6 bases and J by 0 bases, with 18 bases left in between. Germline V gives CDR1 SGDLS, CDR2 YYNGEE. CDR3 protein: CASTAGWEGSNYGYTF. The CDR3 DNA reads as TGTGCCAGCACCGCGGGGTGGGAGGGCTCTAACTATGGCTACACCTTC. The full variable domain, its missing parts supplied by reference TRBV9 and TRBJ1-2, is DSGVTQTPKHLITATGQRVTLRCSPRSGDLSVYWYQQSLDQGLQFLIQYYNGEERAKGNILERFSAQQFPDLHSELNLSSLELGDSALYFCASTAGWEGSNYGYTFGSGTRLTVV.

The chain uses TRBV5-1 and TRBJ1-4, with TRBD1 matching over 12 bases. Germline CDR1 reads SGHRS; CDR2 reads YFSETQ. This CDR3 has 16 amino acids. V lost 0 bases, J lost 8 bases, and 5 bases stayed unmatched. CDR3 in DNA: TGCGCCAGCAGCTTGGGGGACAGGGGGCGAGGAGAAAAACTGTTTTTT. This sequence encodes CASSLGDRGRGEKLFF.

The V and J genes are TRBV5-1 and TRBJ1-1, with D hard to call. Germline CDR1 SGHRS, CDR2 YFSETQ. This CDR3 comprises 14 residues. V was shortened by 0 bases and J by 1 base, with 7 bases between the two germline ends. CDR3 in DNA: TGCGCCAGCAGCTTGGGCGCGAGGAACACTGAAGCTTTCTTT. It encodes CASSLGARNTEAFF.

The chain couples TRBV6-5 to TRBJ2-5, with a weak D call TRBD1 (6 bases). The CDR3 is made up of 14 amino acids. V shed 5 bases and J shed 4 bases, with 14 bases lying between them. Germline V gene sequence: CDR1 MNHEY, CDR2 SVGAGI. CDR3 protein: CASSRTGFSETQYF. The CDR3 region has the DNA TGTGCCAGCAGTCGAACAGGGTTTTCAGAGACCCAGTACTTC.

This chain joins TRBV7-6 and TRBJ1-1; D remains unclear. The CDR3 contains 11 residues. V was clipped by 5 bases and J by 8 bases, with 9 bases between them. The germline V gene has CDR1 SGHVS and CDR2 FNYEAQ. DNA of the CDR3: TGTGCCAGCAGCCGCGGAGAGGAAGCTTTCTTT. It encodes CASSRGEEAFF.

The chain has TRBV7-2 and TRBJ2-5; D uncertain. CDR3 length equals 13 residues. Trimming shortened V by 8 bases and J by 5 bases, and 15 bases separated the two germline ends. The V gene's germline CDR1 is SGHTA and CDR2 FQGNSA. The CDR3 reads CASLPIIGETQYF. The CDR3 nucleotides read TGTGCCAGCCTCCCTATTATCGGGGAGACCCAGTACTTC.

The CDR3 is CASSGLAGGNEQFF. DNA for the CDR3: TGTGCCAGCTCGGGACTAGCGGGAGGCAATGAGCAGTTCTTC. V is TRBV27 and J is TRBJ2-1; 15 bases map to TRBD2. Per the germline V gene, CDR1 is MNHEY and CDR2 is SMNVEV (reference sequence). With V trimmed by 8 bases and J by 6 bases, 2 bases remained unmatched. CDR3 length: 14 amino acids.

This rearrangement joins TRBV5-6 to TRBJ2-7; 7 bases match TRBD1. J gave up 5 bases and V 4 bases, and 6 bases lay outside the gene matches. Germline V lookup: CDR1 SGHDT, CDR2 YYEEEE. This CDR3 comprises 13 residues. This CDR3 is CASSTRTGNEQYF. The DNA of the CDR3 is TGTGCCAGCAGCACTAGGACAGGTAACGAGCAGTACTTC.

The rearrangement links TRBV27 to TRBJ1-1, with D possibly being TRBD1 (5 bases). Deletions cut 0 bases from V and 6 bases from J, with 11 bases between. The germline gives CDR1 MNHEY, CDR2 SMNVEV (reference sequence). This CDR3 contains 14 residues. The CDR3, as DNA: TGTGCCAGCAGTTTATCGCTTTCCAGGGCTGAAGCTTTCTTT. It yields the protein CASSLSLSRAEAFF.

The chain employs TRBV12-2 and TRBJ2-3; TRBD1, as called in the table, went unchecked against the DNA. TRBV12-2 is designated a pseudogene. The CDR3 consists of 16 residues. The CDR3 spells CASRLVGGVGTDTQYF. The CDR3 nucleotides are TGTGCAAGTCGCTTAGTTGGGGGCGTCGGCACAGATACGCAGTATTTT.

The V gene is TRBV6-5, the J gene TRBJ1-1; D possibly corresponds to TRBD1 (6 bases). Trimming shortened V by 4 bases and J by 4 bases, and 10 bases separated the two germline ends. The CDR3 extends over 13 amino acids. CDR1 is MNHEY and CDR2 is SVGAGI in the germline V gene. The DNA of the CDR3 is TGTGCCAGCAGTTCGAGGGGGGGCACTGAAGCTTTCTTT. Its protein is CASSSRGGTEAFF.

This clone was seen only once. This chain uses TRBV11-2 with TRBJ1-3; D unresolved. Trimming took 7 bases from V and 4 from J, leaving 8 bases between them. The germline V gene encodes CDR1 SGHAT and CDR2 FQNNGV. There are 12 residues in the CDR3. DNA of the CDR3: TGTGCCAGCAAGTACATCGGAAACACCATATATTTT. Translating gives CASKYIGNTIYF.